Sequencing of this T cell receptor (beta chain) was carried out in a study of blood T cell repertoires in COVID-19. For the study at large: Sources were T cells, B-cell-depleted T cells, or PBMCs; the material itself was cDNA or gDNA.

TCRdb keeps only in-frame clones here, not all; method: immunoSEQ multiplex PCR. The data show around 150,000 clones, 92% seen once. This clone was counted once. Deletions cut 0 bases from V and 4 bases from J, with 11 bases between. In germline, CDR1 is SGHDT, CDR2 YYEEEE. This CDR3 comprises 15 residues. The chain uses TRBV5-6 and TRBJ1-3; weak D call: TRBD1 (6 bases). Sequencing input: peripheral blood. This TCR came from a man aged 25-45 years with COVID-19, enrolled during active disease. As DNA, the CDR3 is TGTGCCAGCAGCTTGGCCTCAGGGGTCGGAAACACCATATATTTT. Amino acids: CASSLASGVGNTIYF.